These 28 T cell receptor beta chains share one sample of origin, sequenced in a study of T cell responses to AZD1222 COVID-19 vaccine. The table came from immunoSEQ multiplex PCR; TCRdb's copy has only in-frame clones and leaves some out. This repertoire shows approximately 92,000 clones, approximately 90% found once; its top ten account for 6% to 9%. The sample consisted of peripheral blood, taken on day 0 of AZD1222 vaccination. These receptors all stem from an adult in good health.

The chain has TRBV19 and TRBJ1-1; a weak D match, TRBD1 (5 bases). Germline V gene data show CDR1 as LNHDA and CDR2 as SQIVND (reference sequence). This CDR3 spans 14 amino acids. V was shortened by 6 bases and J by 10 bases, with 21 bases between the two germline ends. CDR3 nucleotide sequence: TGTGCCAGTAGCCCAACCGACAGACCCCTGGGAGCTTTCTTT. Protein sequence: CASSPTDRPLGAFF.

This clone showed up just once. The chain recombines TRBV27 with TRBJ1-2, with D tentatively TRBD1 (5 bases). In germline, CDR1 is MNHEY, CDR2 SMNVEV (reference sequence). There are 16 residues in the CDR3. V lost 0 bases to trimming and J lost 7 bases, with 18 bases between them. The DNA of the CDR3 is TGTGCCAGCAGTTTATCCTACCTACAGGAATTTGGTGGCTACACCTTC. Amino acid sequence: CASSLSYLQEFGGYTF.

CDR3 loop: CASSLGASGYTF. Here the CDR3 DNA reads TGTGCCAGCAGCTTAGGGGCTTCCGGCTACACCTTC. V gene TRBV7-9 combines with J gene TRBJ1-2; D is ambiguous. The V gene's germline CDR1 is SEHNR and CDR2 FQNEAQ (reference sequence). V was clipped by 1 base and J by 8 bases, with 8 bases between them. The CDR3 contains 12 residues.

The chain uses TRBV28 and TRBJ2-1, with 9 positions matching TRBD2. V dropped 9 bases and J dropped 4; count of bases not matched to a gene: 7. The CDR3 is 14 amino acids. Per the germline V gene, CDR1 is MDHEN and CDR2 is SYDVKM. The CDR3 DNA reads as TGTGCCAGTCTTGGCGGGAGGGGATACAATGAGCAGTTCTTC. Its translation is CASLGGRGYNEQFF.

The chain joins TRBV30 to TRBJ1-5; TRBD1 is a possible D gene (6 bases). Trimming shortened V by 5 bases and J by 5 bases, and 13 bases separated the two germline ends. This CDR3 spans 13 amino acids. CDR1 is GTSNPN, CDR2 SVGIG, per germline (reference sequence). The CDR3 nucleotides are TGTGCCTGGTCCACAGGGTTCGATCAGCCCCAGCATTTT. This gives the protein CAWSTGFDQPQHF.

The gene calls are TRBV15 and TRBJ2-1; 7 nucleotides align to TRBD2. From germline, CDR1 is LNHNV and CDR2 YYDKDF (reference sequence). The CDR3 runs to 14 residues. V trimming: 4 bases; J trimming: 10 bases; junction bases outside the gene matches: 10. The CDR3: CATSTPSGLREQFF. The CDR3 coding sequence is TGTGCCACCAGCACACCTAGCGGCCTACGGGAGCAGTTCTTC.

The V gene is TRBV24-1, the J gene TRBJ1-1, with TRBD1 as a possible D gene (5 bases). V shed 1 base and J shed 3 bases, with 17 bases lying between them. Germline CDR1 KGHDR, CDR2 SFDVKD. The CDR3 runs 17 residues. The DNA for the CDR3 is TGTGCCACCAGTGATTTTTTGGACACCCAGGGAGACACTGAAGCTTTCTTT. It translates to CATSDFLDTQGDTEAFF.

The chain carries TRBV10-1 and TRBJ2-1, with TRBD2 matching 12 bases. The trim removed 0 bases at V and 9 bases at J, leaving 15 bases unmatched. Germline V gives CDR1 WNHNN, CDR2 SYGVQD (reference sequence). The CDR3 extends over 19 amino acids. The CDR3 protein is CASSESLGMTSGRGGEQFF. The CDR3 DNA follows: TGCGCCAGCAGTGAGTCTCTCGGGATGACTAGCGGGAGAGGTGGTGAGCAGTTCTTC.

The chain employs TRBV4-1 and TRBJ1-4; D gene uncertain. V was cut by 7 bases and J by 11 bases, with 17 bases left in between. The CDR3 consists of 13 residues. CDR1 is MGHRA and CDR2 is YSYEKL in the germline V gene. The CDR3: CASIDSAAGKLFF. DNA for the CDR3: TGCGCCAGCATAGACTCAGCGGCGGGGAAACTGTTTTTT.

With regard to this clone: Other nucleotide sequences from this sample produce the same CDR3. The CDR3 is CASSMRGTGRTGELFF. CDR3 coding DNA: TGTGCCAGTAGTATGCGGGGGACAGGGAGGACCGGGGAGCTGTTTTTT. The chain couples TRBV19 to TRBJ2-2; 9 bases are a match to TRBD1. The CDR3 spans 16 residues. J gave up 5 bases and V 3 bases, and 7 bases lay outside the gene matches. CDR1 is LNHDA, CDR2 SQIVND, per germline (reference sequence).

The chain employs TRBV24-1 and TRBJ1-5; D possibly corresponds to TRBD1 (5 bases). Germline CDR1 reads KGHDR; CDR2 reads SFDVKD. This CDR3 comprises 14 residues. V was trimmed by 5 bases and J by 10 bases, leaving 17 bases between them. The CDR3 spells CATSAPPGGGPQHF. The CDR3 bases are TGTGCCACCAGTGCCCCTCCCGGGGGTGGCCCCCAGCATTTT.

In its sample, this clone was seen once. Other DNA sequences in this sample translate to the same CDR3. The rearrangement joins TRBV6-4 to TRBJ2-3, with 11 bases fitting TRBD2. With 0 bases clipped from V and 4 bases from J, the junction kept 0 bases outside the gene matches. Germline V CDR1 and CDR2: MRHNA, SNTAGT. The CDR3 length is 15 residues. The CDR3 reads CASSDSSGGADTQYF. The CDR3 coding sequence is TGTGCCAGCAGTGACTCTAGCGGGGGGGCAGATACGCAGTATTTT.

The V call is TRBV29-1, the J call TRBJ2-1, with D possibly matching TRBD2 (7 bases). Trimming removed 5 bases at V and 3 bases at J, with 17 bases between. The CDR3 loop spans 15 amino acids. The germline V gene has CDR1 SQVTM and CDR2 ANQGSEA. CDR3 loop: CSVLQGWGGYNEQFF. As DNA, the CDR3 is TGCAGCGTTTTACAGGGTTGGGGGGGCTACAATGAGCAGTTCTTC.

The rearrangement joins TRBV11-2 to TRBJ1-1, with D possibly being TRBD1 (6 bases). CDR3 length equals 18 residues. Germline assignment: CDR1 SGHAT and CDR2 FQNNGV. Trimming took 2 bases from V and 6 from J, leaving 25 bases between them. In DNA, the CDR3 is TGTGCCAGCAGCTTACGGTGGGGGGGGCGCATCGGGTACTCTGAAGCTTTCTTT. This encodes CASSLRWGGRIGYSEAFF.

This clone was counted a few times. The gene calls are TRBV6-2 or TRBV6-3 and TRBJ1-5; 7 nucleotides match TRBD1. The junction had 4 bases not matched to a gene; V was cut back by 5 bases and J by 3 bases. CDR3 size: 14 residues. The germline CDR1 and CDR2 sequences are MNHEY and SVGEGT. CDR3 loop: CASSQRGPNQPQHF. The CDR3 region has the DNA TGTGCCAGCAGTCAGAGGGGGCCCAATCAGCCCCAGCATTTT.

V usage is TRBV24-1 and J usage is TRBJ1-5; a possible D gene is TRBD1 (5 bases). Germline CDR1 KGHDR, CDR2 SFDVKD. V gave up 1 base and J gave up 9 bases, with 15 bases separating them. This CDR3 spans 15 amino acids. The CDR3 protein is CATSDLVRGHGPQHF. CDR3 DNA: TGTGCCACCAGTGATTTAGTAAGGGGCCATGGGCCCCAGCATTTT.

This clone was detected once. This sequence joins TRBV27 and TRBJ2-1; TRBD2 matches 12 bases. Germline V lookup: CDR1 MNHEY, CDR2 SMNVEV (reference sequence). V lost 4 bases, J lost 2 bases, and 0 bases stayed unmatched. The CDR3 totals 15 residues. CDR3 sequence (DNA): TGTGCCAGCAGTTCTAGCGGGAGGGCCTACAATGAGCAGTTCTTC. Translation: CASSSSGRAYNEQFF.

DNA for the CDR3: TGTGCCAGCAGTGACAACTATGGCTACACCTTC. It yields the protein CASSDNYGYTF. This rearrangement joins TRBV6-1 to TRBJ1-2; D not certain. This CDR3 spans 11 amino acids. Between the trimmed V and J ends, which lost 3 bases and 2 bases, there was a span of 1 base. Germline-derived CDR1 and CDR2 are MNHNS and SASEGT.

The CDR3 region is CASSVQDRANEKLFF. CDR3 sequence (DNA): TGTGCCAGCAGCGTACAGGACAGGGCGAATGAAAAACTGTTTTTT. This sequence joins TRBV9 and TRBJ1-4; 8 bases are a match to TRBD1. The CDR3 is 15 residues long. Germline loops: CDR1 SGDLS, CDR2 YYNGEE. Trimming removed 1 base from V and 5 bases from J; junction bases left unmatched: 4.

The DNA of the CDR3 is TGTGCCAGCAGTTTCGGGGTGGGGTATGGCTACACCTTC. This encodes CASSFGVGYGYTF. V usage is TRBV12-3 or TRBV12-4 and J usage is TRBJ1-2; D unclear. Trimming shortened V by 3 bases and J by 5 bases, and 10 bases separated the two germline ends. The CDR3 contains 13 residues.

This chain connects TRBV3-1 (or the pseudogene TRBV3-2) to TRBJ2-4; maybe TRBD2 (6 bases). The germline V gene has CDR1 LGHDT and CDR2 YNNKEL (reference sequence). The CDR3 spans 18 residues. V lost 0 bases and J 5 bases, leaving 20 bases between the germline ends. CDR3 coding DNA: TGTGCCAGCAGCCAAGATACATGGAGGAGGGTAGGAGAAAACATTCAGTACTTC. This codes for CASSQDTWRRVGENIQYF.

This sequence joins TRBV7-9 and TRBJ1-4; D is unresolved. V was cut by 5 bases and J by 8 bases, with 15 bases left in between. The CDR3 consists of 14 residues. CDR1 and CDR2 from the germline V gene are SEHNR and FQNEAQ (reference sequence). The CDR3 loop reads CASSIRGGREKLFF. Written as DNA, the CDR3 is TGTGCCAGCAGCATACGTGGCGGAAGAGAAAAACTGTTTTTT.

This clone was picked up one time. The rearrangement links TRBV6-5 to TRBJ1-5; D remains ambiguous. Germline CDR1 MNHEY, CDR2 SVGAGI. V gave up 4 bases and J gave up 3 bases, with 10 bases separating them. The CDR3 loop spans 14 amino acids. The CDR3 loop reads CASSLSGPNQPQHF. For the CDR3, the DNA is TGTGCCAGCAGTTTAAGCGGTCCCAATCAGCCCCAGCATTTT.

This clone has only one observation. The rearrangement uses TRBV19 and TRBJ2-7, with a tentative D call TRBD2 (5 bases). The germline CDR1 and CDR2 sequences are LNHDA and SQIVND (reference sequence). Between the trimmed V and J ends, which lost 1 base and 6 bases, there was a span of 16 bases. CDR3 length: 15 residues. This chain's CDR3 is CASSIVSLSEAEQYF. The CDR3 nucleotides are TGTGCCAGTAGTATAGTGAGCCTCTCGGAGGCCGAGCAGTACTTC.

The chain carries TRBV3-1 (or the pseudogene TRBV3-2) and TRBJ1-6, with D perhaps TRBD1 (6 bases). Trimming stripped 5 bases from V and 5 bases from J, with 16 bases between. The CDR3 extends over 16 amino acids. Per germline, CDR1 LGHDT and CDR2 YNNKEL (reference sequence). This CDR3 is CASSVLGGTNNSPLHF. In DNA, the CDR3 is TGTGCCAGCAGCGTTTTAGGGGGGACGAATAATTCACCCCTCCACTTT.

The V call is TRBV13, the J call TRBJ2-1; D remains unclear. The CDR3 length is 11 residues. Trimming pared 8 bases from V and 6 bases from J, leaving 8 bases between. Germline CDR1 and CDR2: PRHDT and FYEKMQ (reference sequence). The DNA of the CDR3 is TGTGCCAGCTCCAAGGTCAATGAGCAGTTCTTC. Its protein product is CASSKVNEQFF.

The chain recombines TRBV6-1 with TRBJ1-5; possibly TRBD1 for D (6 bases). The CDR3 consists of 15 residues. The V and J ends lost 3 bases and 6 bases respectively, with 15 bases between them. Germline V lookup: CDR1 MNHNS, CDR2 SASEGT. CDR3 coding DNA: TGTGCCAGCAGTGACCAATACAGGGTTGCTCAGCCCCAGCATTTT. Its translation is CASSDQYRVAQPQHF.

V usage is TRBV5-6 and J usage is TRBJ2-7; 10 bases match TRBD1. The CDR3 consists of 14 residues. V shed 4 bases, J shed 5 bases, and the junction held 6 bases outside the gene matches. Germline-derived CDR1 and CDR2 are SGHDT and YYEEEE. This chain's CDR3 is CASSPRQGAHEQYF. CDR3 nucleotide sequence: TGTGCCAGCAGCCCAAGACAGGGGGCCCACGAGCAGTACTTC.